This T cell receptor (beta chain) was sequenced during a study of T cells in localized non-small cell lung cancer. Study findings and constraints: Elevated blood T cell density was associated with longer overall survival. Median detection of top 100 tumor clones in adjacent lung was 55 to 60 clones.

As to this clone: Its antigen is undetermined.

Clones were sequenced by immunoSEQ multiplex PCR, and TCRdb holds only the in-frame ones, with some missing. This table holds more than 100,000 clones, 89% found once. With 1 base removed from V and 7 bases from J, the gap between germline ends came to 16 bases. Germline CDR1 SQVTM, CDR2 ANQGSEA. This CDR3 has 15 amino acids. The clonotype originates from a female donor of 60 years or more with stage I lung adenocarcinoma. The starting material was peripheral blood, obtained before any cancer treatment. J is TRBJ2-2 and V is TRBV29-1; D is perhaps TRBD1 (6 bases). Here the CDR3 reads CSVEGGTGNGGELFF. For the CDR3, the DNA is TGCAGCGTTGAAGGGGGTACAGGGAACGGCGGGGAGCTGTTTTTT.